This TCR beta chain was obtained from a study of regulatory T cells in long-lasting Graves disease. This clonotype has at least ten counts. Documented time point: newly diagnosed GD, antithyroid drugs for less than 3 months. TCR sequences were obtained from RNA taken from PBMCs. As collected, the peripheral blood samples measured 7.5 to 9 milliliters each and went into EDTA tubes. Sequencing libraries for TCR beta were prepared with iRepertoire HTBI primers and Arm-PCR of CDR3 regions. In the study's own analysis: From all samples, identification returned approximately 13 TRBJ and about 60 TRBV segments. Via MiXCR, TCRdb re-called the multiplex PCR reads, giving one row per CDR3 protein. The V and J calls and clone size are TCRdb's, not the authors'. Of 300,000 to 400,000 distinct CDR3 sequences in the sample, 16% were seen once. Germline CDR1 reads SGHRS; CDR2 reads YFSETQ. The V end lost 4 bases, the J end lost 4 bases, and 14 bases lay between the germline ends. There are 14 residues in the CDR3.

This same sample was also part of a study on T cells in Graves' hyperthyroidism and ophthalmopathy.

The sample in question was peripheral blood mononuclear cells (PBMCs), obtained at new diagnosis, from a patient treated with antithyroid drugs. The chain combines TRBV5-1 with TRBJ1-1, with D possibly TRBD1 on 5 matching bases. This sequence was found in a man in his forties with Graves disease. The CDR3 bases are TGCGCCAGCAGCCCCGGAGGGGAGGGCACTGAAGCTTTCTTT. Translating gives CASSPGGEGTEAFF.